This T cell receptor (beta chain) was sequenced for a study of blood T cell repertoires in COVID-19. Turning to the study itself: Sample material is recorded as cDNA or gDNA derived from T cells, B-cell-depleted T cells, or PBMCs.

The data were produced by immunoSEQ multiplex PCR, yet TCRdb's version contains in-frame clones alone and is incomplete. The sample lists 150,000 to 180,000 clones, around 83% occurring once. This CDR3 comprises 16 residues. The V gene end was trimmed by 0 bases and the J gene end by 4 bases; junction bases not matched to a gene: 6. Germline-derived CDR1 and CDR2 are SGHRS and YFSETQ. The source is a woman between 55 and 75 years old with acute or convalescent COVID-19. Sequenced sample: peripheral blood. The chain recombines TRBV5-1 with TRBJ2-3; 9 nucleotides align to TRBD2. In DNA, the CDR3 is TGCGCCAGCAGCTTGGAGGTAGCGGGGGATGCAGATACGCAGTATTTT. This codes for CASSLEVAGDADTQYF.